One and the same sample provided the 25 T cell receptor beta chains below, sequenced in a study of shared clonotypes between healthy human individuals. The repertoire was sequenced with immunoSEQ multiplex PCR; TCRdb's copy has only in-frame clones and lacks some. The repertoire holds approximately 500,000 clones, with approximately 78% as singletons. Material for sequencing was PBMCs. Receptors were obtained from a woman between 40 and 50 years old in good health. Some clones in this sample may be carry-over from other donors' samples.

The CDR3 is CASSLVRAGVDEQYF. CDR3 nucleotide sequence: TGTGCCAGCAGCTTAGTGAGAGCGGGAGTTGACGAGCAGTACTTC. The chain couples TRBV7-6 to TRBJ2-7, with TRBD2 matching 8 bases. Looked up from germline, CDR1 is SGHVS and CDR2 is FNYEAQ. V lost 1 base, J lost 5 bases, and 7 bases stayed unmatched. The length of the CDR3 is 15 residues.

The chain employs TRBV7-3 and TRBJ2-7; perhaps TRBD2 as D (6 bases). V lost 2 bases and J lost 0, with 11 bases in between. CDR3 length equals 15 residues. Germline V lookup: CDR1 SGHTA, CDR2 FQGTGA. CDR3 in DNA: TGTGCCAGCAGCTTAGGGGGGAGCCGCTCCTACGAGCAGTACTTC. Translation gives CASSLGGSRSYEQYF.

The J gene is TRBJ2-7, the V gene TRBV18, with 10 bases identical to TRBD1. V lost 6 bases to trimming and J lost 1 base; unmatched junction nucleotides: 6. Germline V lookup: CDR1 KGHSH, CDR2 LQKENI. The CDR3 covers 15 residues. The CDR3 loop reads CASSPDRGVSYEQYF. CDR3 nucleotide sequence: TGTGCCAGCTCGCCGGACAGGGGGGTGTCCTACGAGCAGTACTTC.

This chain links TRBV7-3 with TRBJ1-2; possible D gene TRBD1, 5 bases. The CDR3 has 14 amino acids. Trimming cost V 2 bases and J 4 bases, with 11 bases left between them. In germline, CDR1 is SGHTA, CDR2 FQGTGA. Here the CDR3 reads CASSLAGTAYGYTF. The CDR3 DNA reads TGTGCCAGCAGCTTAGCCGGGACTGCCTATGGCTACACCTTC.

The rearrangement links TRBV27 to TRBJ2-7, with 10 bases fitting TRBD1. With 5 bases clipped from V and 7 bases from J, the junction kept 8 bases outside the gene matches. The CDR3 length is 14 residues. The germline V gene encodes CDR1 MNHEY and CDR2 SMNVEV (reference sequence). CDR3 in DNA: TGTGCCAGCAGTCTCCGACAGGGGGCTTGGGAGCAGTACTTC. This gives the protein CASSLRQGAWEQYF.

This chain connects TRBV5-1 to TRBJ2-1; D possibly corresponds to TRBD2 (5 bases). Germline V CDR1 and CDR2: SGHRS, YFSETQ. This CDR3 spans 13 amino acids. Trimming stripped 4 bases from V and 8 bases from J, with 13 bases between. CDR3: CASSASPYDEQFF. DNA for the CDR3: TGCGCCAGCAGCGCTAGCCCGTACGATGAGCAGTTCTTC.

The chain carries TRBV28 and TRBJ2-2, with 13 bases matching TRBD2. V was clipped by 4 bases and J by 5 bases; unmatched bases: 13. The CDR3 extends over 19 amino acids. Germline CDR1 reads MDHEN; CDR2 reads SYDVKM. CDR3 amino acids: CASSYGLGLAGAGTGELFF. Here the CDR3 DNA reads TGTGCCAGCAGTTATGGGCTCGGACTAGCGGGAGCGGGGACCGGGGAGCTGTTTTTT. The entire variable domain, with the rest obtained from reference TRBV28 and TRBJ2-2, is as follows: DVKVTQSSRYLVKRTGEKVFLECVQDMDHENMFWYRQDPGLGLRLIYFSYDVKMKEKGDIPEGYSVSREKKERFSLILESASTNQTSMYLCASSYGLGLAGAGTGELFFGEGSRLTVL.

This clone was seen only a few times. The V call is TRBV11-2, the J call TRBJ1-3; 8 nucleotides align to TRBD1. Germline CDR1 SGHAT, CDR2 FQNNGV. The trim removed 1 base at V and 1 base at J, leaving 3 bases unmatched. The CDR3 runs 16 residues. The CDR3 DNA is TGTGCCAGCAGCTTAGCCAGGACAGGGTCTGGAAACACCATATATTTT. Protein product: CASSLARTGSGNTIYF.

The rearrangement links TRBV2 to TRBJ1-1; no clear D gene. The germline CDR1 and CDR2 sequences are SNHLY and FYNNEI. This CDR3 is built from 12 residues. Trimming left V 5 bases short and J 0 bases short, with 4 bases between. CDR3 in DNA: TGTGCCAGCAGTTTCCTGAACACTGAAGCTTTCTTT. Its translation: CASSFLNTEAFF.

The V gene is TRBV19, the J gene TRBJ1-4, with D possibly TRBD1 on 6 matching bases. CDR1 and CDR2 (germline): LNHDA, SQIVND (reference sequence). This CDR3 is 14 amino acids long. The germline V and J ends were trimmed by 5 bases and 8 bases, with 15 bases remaining between them. The CDR3 spells CASSDRSGGEKLFF. Here the CDR3 DNA reads TGTGCCAGTAGTGACAGGTCCGGAGGCGAAAAACTGTTTTTT. The full variable domain, completed using reference TRBV19 and TRBJ1-4, is DGGITQSPKYLFRKEGQNVTLSCEQNLNHDAMYWYRQDPGQGLRLIYYSQIVNDFQKGDIAEGYSVSREKKESFPLTVTSAQKNPTAFYLCASSDRSGGEKLFFGSGTQLSVL.

The chain employs TRBV18 and TRBJ2-7; 8 bases are shared with TRBD1. Trimming took 3 bases from V and 2 from J; bases not matched to a gene: 6. CDR1 is KGHSH, CDR2 LQKENI, per germline. CDR3 size: 15 residues. The CDR3 spells CASSPRDRLTYEQYF. CDR3 in DNA: TGTGCCAGCTCACCCCGGGACAGGCTCACCTACGAGCAGTACTTC.

This chain uses TRBV2 with TRBJ2-7; TRBD2 matches at 8 bases. V lost 1 base and J lost 3; bases outside the gene matches: 5. Germline V gene sequence: CDR1 SNHLY, CDR2 FYNNEI. The CDR3 runs 15 residues. The CDR3 region is CASSEVLAGLYEQYF. The CDR3 region has the DNA TGTGCCAGCAGTGAAGTTCTAGCGGGTCTCTACGAGCAGTACTTC.

This clone occurred a few times. The rearrangement uses TRBV20-1 and TRBJ2-5; no clear D. Germline V CDR1 and CDR2: DFQATT, SNEGSKA (reference sequence). CDR3 size: 10 residues. CDR3 sequence: CNAEQETQYF. The CDR3 nucleotides read TGCAATGCCGAACAAGAGACCCAGTACTTC.

The V gene is TRBV9, the J gene TRBJ2-1; 8 bases fit TRBD2. CDR1 SGDLS and CDR2 YYNGEE come from the germline V gene. The CDR3 runs to 15 residues. V lost 1 base, J lost 8 bases, and 8 bases stayed unmatched. CDR3 nucleotide sequence: TGTGCCAGCAGCGTAAGTGGGACTAGATTCGATGAGCAGTTCTTC. Its protein is CASSVSGTRFDEQFF.

This rearrangement joins TRBV30 to TRBJ1-1, with D unresolved. The CDR3 sequence is 13 residues long. V was clipped by 1 base and J by 0 bases, with 6 bases between them. The germline V gene encodes CDR1 GTSNPN and CDR2 SVGIG (reference sequence). In DNA, the CDR3 is TGTGCCTGGAGTGAACAAATGAACACTGAAGCTTTCTTT. Translating it yields CAWSEQMNTEAFF.

The chain joins TRBV28 to TRBJ2-2; no definite D call. The V gene's germline CDR1 is MDHEN and CDR2 SYDVKM. The V gene lost 2 bases and the J gene lost 7 bases, with 23 bases spanning the gap. This CDR3 region has 18 residues. As DNA, the CDR3 is TGTGCCAGCAGTTTAAGTTCAGTCGACCCACCGGCAGGCGGGGAGCTGTTTTTT. Translated: CASSLSSVDPPAGGELFF. The variable domain in full, with the rest retrieved from reference TRBV28 and TRBJ2-2, is DVKVTQSSRYLVKRTGEKVFLECVQDMDHENMFWYRQDPGLGLRLIYFSYDVKMKEKGDIPEGYSVSREKKERFSLILESASTNQTSMYLCASSLSSVDPPAGGELFFGEGSRLTVL.

The rearrangement links TRBV7-2 to TRBJ2-1; D may be TRBD1 or TRBD2 (6 bases each). Germline CDR1 reads SGHTA; CDR2 reads FQGNSA. The germline V and J ends were trimmed by 4 bases and 1 base, with 14 bases remaining between them. The CDR3 spans 16 residues. CDR3 nucleotides: TGTGCCAGCAGCTCCCTAGTAGGGGGGTCCTACAATGAGCAGTTCTTC. Residues: CASSSLVGGSYNEQFF.

This clone was observed once. The rearrangement links TRBV4-1 to TRBJ1-6; D call uncertain. This CDR3 is 15 amino acids long. Deletions cut 6 bases from V and 6 bases from J, with 15 bases between. Germline V gene lookup returns CDR1 MGHRA and CDR2 YSYEKL. CDR3 region: CASRHQVGANSPLHF. Written as DNA, the CDR3 is TGCGCCAGCAGACACCAAGTCGGTGCTAATTCACCCCTCCACTTT.

The gene calls are TRBV28 and TRBJ1-5, with 7 nucleotides matching TRBD1. Germline assignment: CDR1 MDHEN and CDR2 SYDVKM. V gave up 6 bases and J gave up 6 bases; unmatched junction bases: 11. The CDR3 is 15 amino acids. CDR3 in amino acids: CASSSRTGVTQPQHF. CDR3 nucleotides: TGTGCCAGCAGCTCCAGGACAGGAGTCACTCAGCCCCAGCATTTT.

This chain connects TRBV19 to TRBJ2-1, with D hard to call. CDR1 and CDR2 (germline): LNHDA, SQIVND (reference sequence). The CDR3 spans 15 residues. V was pared by 1 base and J by 1 base, with 8 bases between. In DNA form, the CDR3 reads TGTGCCAGTAGTATAGGAATAGTTTCCTACAATGAGCAGTTCTTC. This codes for CASSIGIVSYNEQFF.

This clone was detected only a few times. The chain joins TRBV7-8 to TRBJ1-5, with D maybe TRBD1 (5 bases). The V end was cut by 5 bases, the J end by 4 bases, with 6 bases between. Looked up from germline, CDR1 is SGHVS and CDR2 is FQNEAQ. The CDR3 is made up of 12 amino acids. The DNA of the CDR3 is TGTGCCAGCAGCCGGGGGAATCAGCCCCAGCATTTT. It is translated as CASSRGNQPQHF.

The J gene is TRBJ2-3, the V gene TRBV10-3, with 9 bases fitting TRBD2. CDR3 size: 15 residues. V gave up 6 bases and J gave up 0 bases; unmatched junction bases: 4. CDR1 is ENHRY, CDR2 SYGVKD, per germline. CDR3 region: CAIRLAGLSTDTQYF. CDR3 DNA: TGTGCCATCAGACTAGCGGGCCTTAGCACAGATACGCAGTATTTT.

J is TRBJ1-1 and V is TRBV2; D not resolved. This CDR3 is 15 amino acids long. Germline CDR1 SNHLY, CDR2 FYNNEI. Trimming cost V 4 bases and J 5 bases, with 17 bases left between them. In DNA, the CDR3 is TGTGCCAGCAGTGTTTCAGCGGGTCGGGTTACTGAAGCTTTCTTT. Protein: CASSVSAGRVTEAFF.

This chain connects TRBV9 to TRBJ2-3, with TRBD2 matching 10 bases. Germline assignment: CDR1 SGDLS and CDR2 YYNGEE. After removal of 3 bases from V and 2 bases from J, the junction contained 6 bases not matched to a gene. CDR3 length equals 16 residues. CDR3 residues: CASSAGTSDFTDTQYF. As DNA, the CDR3 is TGTGCCAGCAGCGCCGGGACTAGCGACTTCACAGATACGCAGTATTTT.

A word on this clone: The same CDR3 is also encoded by other DNA sequences in this sample. This sequence joins TRBV2 and TRBJ1-2; D not resolved. The CDR3 totals 13 residues. V gave up 4 bases and J gave up 4 bases, with 10 bases separating them. Germline CDR1 SNHLY, CDR2 FYNNEI. DNA of the CDR3: TGTGCCAGCAGTGCGGGCGGCGGCTATGGCTACACCTTC. This translates into CASSAGGGYGYTF.